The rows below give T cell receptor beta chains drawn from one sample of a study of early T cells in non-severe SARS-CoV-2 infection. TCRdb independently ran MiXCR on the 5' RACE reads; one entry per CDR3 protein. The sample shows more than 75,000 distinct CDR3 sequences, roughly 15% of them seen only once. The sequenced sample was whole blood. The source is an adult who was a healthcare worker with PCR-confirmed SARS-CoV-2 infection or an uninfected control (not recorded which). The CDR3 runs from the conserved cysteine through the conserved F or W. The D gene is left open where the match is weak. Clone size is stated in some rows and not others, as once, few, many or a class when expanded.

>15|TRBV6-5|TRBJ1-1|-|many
TGTGCCAGCAGTTACTCTCTTACACTTAACACTGAAGCTTTCTTT
CASSYSLTLNTEAFF
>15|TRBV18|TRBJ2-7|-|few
TGTGCCAGCTCACCATCCGGACAGCTGGAGGGCGAGCAGTACTTC
CASSPSGQLEGEQYF
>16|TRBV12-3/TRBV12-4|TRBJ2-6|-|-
TGTGCCAGCAGTCCACCGGCCGGGGCTGGGGCCAACGTCCTGACTTTC
CASSPPAGAGANVLTF
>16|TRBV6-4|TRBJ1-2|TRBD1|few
TGTGCCAGCAGTGACAGGGCGACAGGGGAGATTCGTGGCTACACCTTC
CASSDRATGEIRGYTF
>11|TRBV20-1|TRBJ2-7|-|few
TGCAGTGCGGAACAGGGAGAGGGGCAGTACTTC
CSAEQGEGQYF
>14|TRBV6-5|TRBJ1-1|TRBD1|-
TGTGCCAGCAGGGGGACAGGGTTGAACACTGAAGCTTTCTTT
CASRGTGLNTEAFF
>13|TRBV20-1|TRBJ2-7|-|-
TGCAGTGCTTCCGACAGGTCCTACTACGAGCAGTACTTC
CSASDRSYYEQYF
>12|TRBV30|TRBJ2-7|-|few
TGTGCCTGGGGAGGGCGCGGGTCCGAGCAGTACTTC
CAWGGRGSEQYF
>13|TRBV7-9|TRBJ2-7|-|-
TGTGCCAGCAGCCGAGCGACCCACTACGAGCAGTACTTC
CASSRATHYEQYF
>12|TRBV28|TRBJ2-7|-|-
TGTGCCAGCAGCCCCCGGCGAGTCGAGCAGTACTTC
CASSPRRVEQYF
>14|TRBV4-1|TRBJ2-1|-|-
TGCGCCAGCAGCCAGGCTATTTCGTCGAATGAGCAGTTCTTC
CASSQAISSNEQFF
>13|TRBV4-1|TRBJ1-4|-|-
TGCGCCAGCAGCCTCGTCTTCCAGGAAAAACTGTTTTTT
CASSLVFQEKLFF
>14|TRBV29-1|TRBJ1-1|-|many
TGCAGCGTTGAGTTGAGACACCTGAACACTGAAGCTTTCTTT
CSVELRHLNTEAFF
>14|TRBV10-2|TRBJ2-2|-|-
TGCGCCGCGGGACTCGAAATCAACACCGGGGAGCTGTTTTTT
CAAGLEINTGELFF
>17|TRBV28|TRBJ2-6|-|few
TGTGCCAGCAGTCCCGACTCGGCAATCTCTGGGGCCAACGTCCTGACTTTC
CASSPDSAISGANVLTF
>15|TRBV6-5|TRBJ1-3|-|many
TGTGCCAGCAGTCCTCCGGCGGGGGATGGAAACACCATATATTTT
CASSPPAGDGNTIYF
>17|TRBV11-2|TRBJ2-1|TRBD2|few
TGTGCCAGCAGCCTCGAGTCTTGGCGGGGGGGCATCAATGAGCAGTTCTTC
CASSLESWRGGINEQFF
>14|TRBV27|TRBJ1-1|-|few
TGTGCCAGCAGTTTTCGCAGGGTTGGCACTGAAGCTTTCTTT
CASSFRRVGTEAFF
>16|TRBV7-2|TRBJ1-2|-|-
TGTGCCAGCAGCTTAGCGGCAGACGTCAGGGGCTATGGCTACACCTTC
CASSLAADVRGYGYTF
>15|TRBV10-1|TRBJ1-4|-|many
TGCGCCAGCAGTGAGTCGGTGGCCGCGGATGAAAAACTGTTTTTT
CASSESVAADEKLFF
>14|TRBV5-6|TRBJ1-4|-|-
TGTGCCAGCAGCCATCGAGGTTTTAATGAAAAACTGTTTTTT
CASSHRGFNEKLFF
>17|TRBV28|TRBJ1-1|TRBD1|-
TGTGCCAGCAGTTTAACAGGGGCTGTTGGGGGAGGTCCTGAAGCTTTCTTT
CASSLTGAVGGGPEAFF
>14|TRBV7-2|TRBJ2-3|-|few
TGTGCCAGCAGCTCTGGTTTAGGATCAGATACGCAGTATTTT
CASSSGLGSDTQYF
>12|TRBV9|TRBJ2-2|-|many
TGTGCCAGCAGCGTAGACCCCGGGGAGCTGTTTTTT
CASSVDPGELFF
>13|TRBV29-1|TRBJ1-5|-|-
TGCAGCGCCGTAACAGCGATCAATCAGCCCCAGCATTTT
CSAVTAINQPQHF
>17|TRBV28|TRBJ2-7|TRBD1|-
TGTGCCAGCAAAACCACCCGAGGGACAGGGCGAGAACACGAGCAGTACTTC
CASKTTRGTGREHEQYF
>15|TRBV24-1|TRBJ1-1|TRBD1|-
TGTGCCACCAGTGCGTCCGGGACAGGGGGTACTGAAGCTTTCTTT
CATSASGTGGTEAFF
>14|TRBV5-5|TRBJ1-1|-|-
TGTGCCAGCAGCCCCCCGGGGTCGGGCACTGAAGCTTTCTTT
CASSPPGSGTEAFF
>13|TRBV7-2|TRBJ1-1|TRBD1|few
TGTGCCAGCCAGATAAGGGGGCCCACTGAAGCTTTCTTT
CASQIRGPTEAFF
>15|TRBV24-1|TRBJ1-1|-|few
TGTGCCACCTCTCGTGGCGGGACATTCAACACTGAAGCTTTCTTT
CATSRGGTFNTEAFF
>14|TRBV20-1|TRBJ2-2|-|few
TGCAGTGCTAGAGGCTCTCTAGGGACAGGGGAGCTGTTTTTT
CSARGSLGTGELFF
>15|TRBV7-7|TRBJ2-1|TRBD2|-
TGTGCTAGCACCCCACTAGCGGGGGGCGGCAATGAGCAGTTCTTC
CASTPLAGGGNEQFF
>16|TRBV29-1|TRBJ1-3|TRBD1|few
TGCAGCGCTTTCGGGGGACAGGGGTTCACTGGAAACACCATATATTTT
CSAFGGQGFTGNTIYF
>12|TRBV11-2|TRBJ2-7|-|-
TGTGCCAGCAGTTTGGACAGCCACGAGCAGTACTTC
CASSLDSHEQYF
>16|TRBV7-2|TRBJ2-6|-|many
TGTGCCAGCAGCTTAATGAGGGGGACTGGGGCCAACGTCCTGACTTTC
CASSLMRGTGANVLTF
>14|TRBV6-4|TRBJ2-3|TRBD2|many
TGTGCCAGCAGCGCTAGCGGTGAGGCAGATACGCAGTATTTT
CASSASGEADTQYF
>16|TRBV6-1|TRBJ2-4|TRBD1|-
TGTGCCAGCACCCTACGGACAGGGCAGGTCAAAAACATTCAGTACTTC
CASTLRTGQVKNIQYF
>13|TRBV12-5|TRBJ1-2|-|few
TGTGCTAGTGGCGGCAGGCCAATCTATGGCTACACCTTC
CASGGRPIYGYTF
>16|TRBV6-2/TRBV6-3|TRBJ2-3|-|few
TGTGCCAGCAGTTGCCTGGACGCCTTTAGCACAGATACGCAGTATTTT
CASSCLDAFSTDTQYF
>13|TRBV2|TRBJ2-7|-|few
TGTGCCAGCGGGGAGGACAGGACCTACGAGCAGTACTTC
CASGEDRTYEQYF
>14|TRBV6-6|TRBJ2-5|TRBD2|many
TGTGCCGCCCATCCGACTAGCGGGTCTGAGACCCAGTACTTC
CAAHPTSGSETQYF
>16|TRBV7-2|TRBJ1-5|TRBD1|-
TGTGCCAGCAGCGGGGGGCCCGGACAGGGCGGAGGGCCCCAGCATTTT
CASSGGPGQGGGPQHF
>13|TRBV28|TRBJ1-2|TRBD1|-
TGTGCCAGCAGTTTGGGACAGCACTATGGCTACACCTTC
CASSLGQHYGYTF
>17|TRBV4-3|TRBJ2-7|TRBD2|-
TGCGCCAGCAGCCAAGGGGGATGGCGGGGGTCCCCCCTCGAGCAGTACTTC
CASSQGGWRGSPLEQYF
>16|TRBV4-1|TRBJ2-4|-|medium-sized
TGCGCCAGCAGCCAAGATCGGCGGCTAGCCAAAAACATTCAGTACTTC
CASSQDRRLAKNIQYF
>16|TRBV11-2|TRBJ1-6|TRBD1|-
TGTGCCAGCAGATATGGACAGGGGGTGTTAAATTCACCCCTCCACTTT
CASRYGQGVLNSPLHF
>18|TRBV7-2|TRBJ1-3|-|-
TGTGCCAGCAGCTTAGCAGGTTACGGGACGGCCTCTGGAAACACCATATATTTT
CASSLAGYGTASGNTIYF
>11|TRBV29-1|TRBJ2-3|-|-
TGCAGCGCCTCTTCTGCAGATACGCAGTATTTT
CSASSADTQYF
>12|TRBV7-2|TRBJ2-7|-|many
TGTGCCAGCAGCTTAGTGCAGTACGAGCAGTACTTC
CASSLVQYEQYF
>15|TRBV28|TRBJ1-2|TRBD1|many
TGTGCCAGCAGTTTATCGGACAGGGTCTTCTATGGCTACACCTTC
CASSLSDRVFYGYTF
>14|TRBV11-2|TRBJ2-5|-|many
TGTGCCAGCAGCCCATCAGGGGGGTACGAGACCCAGTACTTC
CASSPSGGYETQYF
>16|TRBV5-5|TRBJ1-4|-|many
TGTGCCAGCAGCTTGGCCGTTCAGGGTGGTAATGAAAAACTGTTTTTT
CASSLAVQGGNEKLFF
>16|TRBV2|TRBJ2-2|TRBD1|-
TGTGCCAGCAGTGTAAGACAGGGGGCAAGGACCGGGGAGCTGTTTTTT
CASSVRQGARTGELFF